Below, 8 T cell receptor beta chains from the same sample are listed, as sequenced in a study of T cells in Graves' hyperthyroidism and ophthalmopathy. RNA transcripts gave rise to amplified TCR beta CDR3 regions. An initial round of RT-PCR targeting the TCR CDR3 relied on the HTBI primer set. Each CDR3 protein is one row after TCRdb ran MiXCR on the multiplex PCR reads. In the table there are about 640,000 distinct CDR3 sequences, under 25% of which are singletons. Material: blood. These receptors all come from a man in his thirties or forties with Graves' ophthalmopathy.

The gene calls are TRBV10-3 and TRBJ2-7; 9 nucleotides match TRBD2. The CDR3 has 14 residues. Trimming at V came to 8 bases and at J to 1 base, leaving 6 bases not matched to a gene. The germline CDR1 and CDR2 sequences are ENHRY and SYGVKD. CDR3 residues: CAIGRAGGSYEQYF. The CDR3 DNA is TGTGCCATCGGGCGAGCGGGAGGTTCCTACGAGCAGTACTTC.

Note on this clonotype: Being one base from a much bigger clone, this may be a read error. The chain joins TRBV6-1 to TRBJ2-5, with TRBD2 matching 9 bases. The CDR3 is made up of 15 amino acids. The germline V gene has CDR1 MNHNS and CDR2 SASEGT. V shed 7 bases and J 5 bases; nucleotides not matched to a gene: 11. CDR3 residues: CASTRGGGGLETQYF. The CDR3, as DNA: TGTGCCAGCACCCGAGGCGGGGGGGGACTGGAGACCCAGTACTTC.

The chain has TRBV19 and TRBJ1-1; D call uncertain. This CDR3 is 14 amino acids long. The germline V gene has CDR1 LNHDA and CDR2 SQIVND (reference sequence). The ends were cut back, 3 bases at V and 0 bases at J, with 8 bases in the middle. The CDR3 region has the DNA TGTGCCAGTAGTATGGACGGTTTGAACACTGAAGCTTTCTTT. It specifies CASSMDGLNTEAFF.

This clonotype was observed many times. CDR3 amino acids: CATSDQSRWKEQFF. CDR3 DNA: TGTGCCACCAGTGACCAATCCCGGTGGAAGGAGCAGTTCTTC. V usage is TRBV24-1 and J usage is TRBJ2-1; D uncertain. CDR1 and CDR2 from the germline V gene are KGHDR and SFDVKD. This CDR3 region has 14 residues. Trimming removed 4 bases at V and 10 bases at J, with 16 bases between.

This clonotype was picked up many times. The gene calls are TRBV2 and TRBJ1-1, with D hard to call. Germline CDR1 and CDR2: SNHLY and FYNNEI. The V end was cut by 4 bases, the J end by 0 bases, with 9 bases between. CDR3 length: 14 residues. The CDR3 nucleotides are TGTGCCAGCAGTGCTAGACGGCTGAACACTGAAGCTTTCTTT. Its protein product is CASSARRLNTEAFF.

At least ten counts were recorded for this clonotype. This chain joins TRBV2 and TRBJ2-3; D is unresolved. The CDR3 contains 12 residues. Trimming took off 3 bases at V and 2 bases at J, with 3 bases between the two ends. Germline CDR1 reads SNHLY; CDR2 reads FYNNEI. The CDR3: CASSETTDTQYF. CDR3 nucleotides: TGTGCCAGCAGTGAGACCACAGATACGCAGTATTTT.

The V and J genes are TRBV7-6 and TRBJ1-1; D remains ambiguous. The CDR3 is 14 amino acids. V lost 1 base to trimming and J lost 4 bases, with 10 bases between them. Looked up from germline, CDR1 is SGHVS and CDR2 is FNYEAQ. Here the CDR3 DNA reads TGTGCCAGCAGCTTAGTCGTGAGTGGCACTGAAGCTTTCTTT. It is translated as CASSLVVSGTEAFF. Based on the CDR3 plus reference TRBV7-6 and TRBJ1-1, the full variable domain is GAGVSQSPRYKVTKRGQDVALRCDPISGHVSLYWYRQALGQGPEFLTYFNYEAQQDKSGLPNDRFSAERPEGSISTLTIQRTEQRDSAMYRCASSLVVSGTEAFFGQGTRLTVV.

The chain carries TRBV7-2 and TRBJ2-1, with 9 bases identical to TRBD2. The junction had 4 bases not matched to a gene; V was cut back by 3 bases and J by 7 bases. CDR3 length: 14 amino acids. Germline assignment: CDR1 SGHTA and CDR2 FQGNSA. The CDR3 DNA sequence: TGTGCCAGCAGCTTTAATAGCGGGAGAAATGAGCAGTTCTTC. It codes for CASSFNSGRNEQFF.